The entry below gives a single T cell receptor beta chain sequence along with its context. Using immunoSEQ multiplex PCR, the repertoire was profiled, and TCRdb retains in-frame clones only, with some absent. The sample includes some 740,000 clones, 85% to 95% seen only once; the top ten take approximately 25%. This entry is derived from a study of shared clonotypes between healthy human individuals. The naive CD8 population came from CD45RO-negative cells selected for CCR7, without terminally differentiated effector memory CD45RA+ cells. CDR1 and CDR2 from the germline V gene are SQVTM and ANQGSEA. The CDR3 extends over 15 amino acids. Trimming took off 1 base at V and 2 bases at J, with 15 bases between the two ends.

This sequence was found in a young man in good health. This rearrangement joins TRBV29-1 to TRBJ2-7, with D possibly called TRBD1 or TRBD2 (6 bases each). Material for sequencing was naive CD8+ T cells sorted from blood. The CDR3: CSVEGVRGVPYEQYF. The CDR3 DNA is TGCAGCGTTGAAGGCGTAAGGGGGGTACCCTACGAGCAGTACTTC.